A single sample is the source of the 5 T cell receptor beta chains below, sequenced in a study of blood T cell repertoires in COVID-19. Profiled with immunoSEQ multiplex PCR; TCRdb holds only in-frame clones, not every one. The sample has 200,000 to 300,000 clones, 70% to 80% seen once; the top ten hold about 3%. The source material was peripheral blood. The receptors were sampled from an elderly woman with acute or convalescent COVID-19.

Only one count was recorded for this clone. The chain employs TRBV5-1 and TRBJ2-5; a possible D gene is TRBD1 (6 bases). The CDR3 covers 14 residues. Germline CDR1 is SGHRS and CDR2 is YFSETQ. V dropped 4 bases and J dropped 2 bases, with 12 bases sitting between them. Here the CDR3 reads CASSIPGAQETQYF. CDR3 nucleotides: TGCGCCAGCAGCATCCCAGGGGCACAAGAGACCCAGTACTTC.

The chain recombines TRBV27 with TRBJ1-4; 7 nucleotides align to TRBD1. The V gene end was trimmed by 3 bases and the J gene end by 5 bases; junction bases not matched to a gene: 12. The CDR3 consists of 17 residues. Germline loops: CDR1 MNHEY, CDR2 SMNVEV (reference sequence). The CDR3 bases are TGTGCCAGCAGTTTCGGATGGGGGGACAGTCTAAATGAAAAACTGTTTTTT. It specifies CASSFGWGDSLNEKLFF.

This clone was found a few times. This rearrangement joins TRBV4-1 to TRBJ1-4, with a tentative D call TRBD1 (6 bases). Trimming left V 2 bases short and J 7 bases short, with 17 bases between. This CDR3 is 16 amino acids long. Per germline, CDR1 MGHRA and CDR2 YSYEKL. CDR3 in amino acids: CASSQTQWGRSEKLFF. The CDR3 coding sequence is TGCGCCAGCAGCCAAACCCAATGGGGGCGAAGTGAAAAACTGTTTTTT.

The rearrangement links TRBV19 to TRBJ2-7; 7 nucleotides match TRBD1. The trim removed 5 bases at V and 3 bases at J, leaving 4 bases unmatched. The CDR3 spans 13 residues. Germline loops: CDR1 LNHDA, CDR2 SQIVND (reference sequence). CDR3 DNA: TGTGCCAGTAGTGACCGACAGGGCTACGAGCAGTACTTC. Translated, it gives CASSDRQGYEQYF.

This clone was detected only once. The rearrangement uses TRBV7-2 and TRBJ2-1; 15 bases are shared with TRBD2. Trimming cost V 5 bases and J 7 bases; bases outside gene matches: 3. This CDR3 has 15 residues. The germline CDR1 and CDR2 sequences are SGHTA and FQGNSA. CDR3 loop: CASSRTSGGVNEQFF. As DNA, the CDR3 is TGTGCCAGCAGCCGGACTAGCGGGGGGGTAAATGAGCAGTTCTTC.